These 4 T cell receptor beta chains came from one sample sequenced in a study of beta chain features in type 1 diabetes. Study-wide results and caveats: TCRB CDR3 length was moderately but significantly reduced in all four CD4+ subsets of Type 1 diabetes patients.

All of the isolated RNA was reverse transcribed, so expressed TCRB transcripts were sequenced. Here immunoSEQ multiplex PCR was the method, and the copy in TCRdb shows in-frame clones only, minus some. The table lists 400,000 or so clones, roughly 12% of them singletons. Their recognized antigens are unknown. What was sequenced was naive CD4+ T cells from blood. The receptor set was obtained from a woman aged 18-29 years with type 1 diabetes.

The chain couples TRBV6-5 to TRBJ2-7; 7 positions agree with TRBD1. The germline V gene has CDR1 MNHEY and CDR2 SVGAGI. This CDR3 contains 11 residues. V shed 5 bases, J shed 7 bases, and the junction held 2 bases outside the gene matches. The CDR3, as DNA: TGTGCCAGCAGTCAGGGGGTAGAGCAGTACTTC. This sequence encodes CASSQGVEQYF.

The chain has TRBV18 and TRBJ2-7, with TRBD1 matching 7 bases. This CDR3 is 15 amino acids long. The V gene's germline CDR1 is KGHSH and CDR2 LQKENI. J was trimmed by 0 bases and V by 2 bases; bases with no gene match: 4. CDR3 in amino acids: CASSPTGQISYEQYF. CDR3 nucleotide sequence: TGTGCCAGCTCACCAACGGGACAGATCTCCTACGAGCAGTACTTC.

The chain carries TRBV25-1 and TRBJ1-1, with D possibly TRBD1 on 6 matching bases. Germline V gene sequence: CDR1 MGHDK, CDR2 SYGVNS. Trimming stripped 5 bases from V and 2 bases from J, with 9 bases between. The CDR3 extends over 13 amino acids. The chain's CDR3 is CASSRQENTEAFF. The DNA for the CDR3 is TGTGCCAGCAGTCGACAGGAAAACACTGAAGCTTTCTTT.

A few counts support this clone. CDR3 DNA sequence: TGTGCCAGCAGTACCACTACAGGGTATAGTGAAGCTTTCTTT. This codes for CASSTTTGYSEAFF. The chain is built from TRBV25-1 and TRBJ1-1, with D maybe TRBD1 (6 bases). Germline CDR1 is MGHDK and CDR2 is SYGVNS. Trimming took off 5 bases at V and 7 bases at J, with 17 bases between the two ends. The CDR3 is 14 amino acids.